A selection of T cell receptor beta chains follows, all from one sample in a study of cytomegalovirus exposure and HLA in healthy donors. The repertoire was sequenced with immunoSEQ multiplex PCR; TCRdb's copy has only in-frame clones and lacks some. Among around 78,000 clones, 80% were seen once, and the ten largest hold 0.9% to 1.2%. Sequencing was carried out using PBMCs. The receptors here all came from a male donor in good health and CMV-seronegative. Each CDR3 is given with its conserved first and last residue. Each record gives: D gene, V gene, J gene, CDR3 protein. The D gene is left open where the match is weak.

d_gene: TRBD1; v_gene: TRBV10-3; j_gene: TRBJ1-4; CDR3aa: CATGTGGHNEKLFF
d_gene: .; v_gene: TRBV7-9; j_gene: TRBJ2-5; CDR3aa: CSSSPYGETQYF
d_gene: TRBD2; v_gene: TRBV7-2; j_gene: TRBJ2-3; CDR3aa: CASSSRWGRREGTDTQYF
d_gene: .; v_gene: TRBV28; j_gene: TRBJ1-4; CDR3aa: CATRPLRGKLFF
d_gene: .; v_gene: TRBV14; j_gene: TRBJ1-2; CDR3aa: CASSPLGGAGGYPF
d_gene: TRBD1; v_gene: TRBV19; j_gene: TRBJ1-5; CDR3aa: CASSLRTGSHHQPQHF
d_gene: .; v_gene: TRBV7-6; j_gene: TRBJ1-4; CDR3aa: CASSPRETNEKLFF
d_gene: TRBD1; v_gene: TRBV11-2; j_gene: TRBJ1-2; CDR3aa: CASRETGGKNYGYTF
d_gene: TRBD1; v_gene: TRBV4-3; j_gene: TRBJ2-6; CDR3aa: CASSPGDRDTNVLTF
d_gene: TRBD1; v_gene: TRBV7-2; j_gene: TRBJ1-2; CDR3aa: CASRRDRGLNYGYTF
d_gene: .; v_gene: TRBV5-6; j_gene: TRBJ2-1; CDR3aa: CASTGGGGQSYNEQFF
d_gene: TRBD2; v_gene: TRBV9; j_gene: TRBJ2-2; CDR3aa: CASSWGGNTGELFF
d_gene: .; v_gene: TRBV6-6; j_gene: TRBJ2-5; CDR3aa: CASTIPGQRGQETQYF
d_gene: TRBD2; v_gene: TRBV27; j_gene: TRBJ2-7; CDR3aa: CASTSGSKAGEQYF